This T cell receptor (beta chain) derives from a study of CD8+ T cells in alopecia areata. Isolated RNA was reverse transcribed into cDNA used as the sequencing template. Sequencing used immunoSEQ multiplex PCR; TCRdb keeps in-frame clones, though not all of them. The sample has hundreds of thousands of clones; 60% are singletons. Regarding this clone: Its antigen is unknown.

Study results and limitations: Normal-skin resident alphabeta T cells also appear among scalp sample sequences. With one nonresponder, baseline CD8+ expansion's link to response remains uncertain. Scalp clonality decreased significantly with tofacitinib, and so did expanded CD8+ clones among the top 100.

The sample's treatment: oral pan-JAK inhibitor, 5-10 mg twice daily. Individuals with alopecia areata gave both lesional scalp punch biopsies and peripheral blood for collection. The germline CDR1 and CDR2 sequences are SGHVS and FQNEAQ. V dropped 2 bases and J dropped 5; count of bases not matched to a gene: 6. This CDR3 is built from 15 residues. This chain joins TRBV7-8 and TRBJ2-5, with 9 bases matching TRBD2. Material: CD4+ T cells sorted from blood, obtained at roughly week 52, from a patient treated with tofacitinib. This sequence originates from a human donor with alopecia areata. CDR3 sequence: CASSLTAGGHETQYF. The CDR3 DNA reads as TGTGCCAGCAGCTTAACGGCGGGGGGGCATGAGACCCAGTACTTC.